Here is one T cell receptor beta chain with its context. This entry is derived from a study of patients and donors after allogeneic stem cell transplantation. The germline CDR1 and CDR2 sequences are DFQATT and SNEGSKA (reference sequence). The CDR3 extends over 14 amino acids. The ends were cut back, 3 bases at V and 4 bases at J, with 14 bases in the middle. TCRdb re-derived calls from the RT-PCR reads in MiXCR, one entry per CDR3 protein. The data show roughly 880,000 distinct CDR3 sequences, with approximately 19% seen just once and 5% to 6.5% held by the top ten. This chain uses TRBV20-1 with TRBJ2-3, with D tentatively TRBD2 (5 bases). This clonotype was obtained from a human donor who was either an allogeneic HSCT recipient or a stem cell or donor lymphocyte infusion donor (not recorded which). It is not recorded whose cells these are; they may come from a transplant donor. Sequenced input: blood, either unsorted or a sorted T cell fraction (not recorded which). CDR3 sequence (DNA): TGCAGTGCTAGGGGTTGGGGAGTGGCAGATACGCAGTATTTT. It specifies CSARGWGVADTQYF.